Presented here are 27 T cell receptor beta chains from one specimen sequenced in a study of blood T cell repertoires in COVID-19. The table came from immunoSEQ multiplex PCR; TCRdb's copy has only in-frame clones and leaves some out. There are about 100,000 clones in the sample; 80% to 95% occur only once, and more than 0.85% lies in the top ten. Sequenced material: peripheral blood. The source of these receptors is a man in his 60s with acute or convalescent COVID-19.

This rearrangement joins TRBV28 to TRBJ1-2; 7 nucleotides align to TRBD1. The CDR3 length is 13 residues. Germline V gene lookup returns CDR1 MDHEN and CDR2 SYDVKM. V gave up 7 bases and J gave up 0 bases; unmatched junction bases: 2. Here the CDR3 reads CASTQGANYGYTF. The CDR3 DNA reads as TGTGCCAGCACCCAGGGGGCTAACTATGGCTACACCTTC.

The V call is TRBV18, the J call TRBJ2-7, with 10 bases that match TRBD1. Per the germline V gene, CDR1 is KGHSH and CDR2 is LQKENI. J gave up 7 bases and V 6 bases, and 9 bases lay outside the gene matches. There are 14 residues in the CDR3. CDR3 sequence reads: CASSPGTGALEQYF. CDR3 nucleotides: TGTGCCAGCTCCCCCGGGACAGGGGCTCTTGAGCAGTACTTC.

The J gene is TRBJ2-1, the V gene TRBV11-3; 15 bases align to TRBD2. This CDR3 has 19 amino acids. Germline V gene data show CDR1 as SGHNT and CDR2 as YENEEA. J lost 0 bases, V lost 3 bases, and 6 bases had no gene match. DNA for the CDR3: TGTGCCAGCAGCTTTTCCGGACTAGCGGGGGGGAGCTCCTACAATGAGCAGTTCTTC. This gives the protein CASSFSGLAGGSSYNEQFF. The full variable domain, its missing parts supplied by reference TRBV11-3 and TRBJ2-1, is EAGVVQSPRYKIIEKKQPVAFWCNPISGHNTLYWYLQNLGQGPELLIRYENEEAVDDSQLPKDRFSAERLKGVDSTLKIQPAELGDSAVYLCASSFSGLAGGSSYNEQFFGPGTRLTVL.

The rearrangement links TRBV6-1 to TRBJ2-1; D uncertain. Trimming took off 1 base at V and 9 bases at J, with 16 bases between the two ends. Germline V gene sequence: CDR1 MNHNS, CDR2 SASEGT. This CDR3 contains 15 residues. This CDR3 reads CASSEVHPSSSEQFF. The CDR3 DNA reads TGTGCCAGCAGTGAAGTCCACCCGAGTTCAAGTGAGCAGTTCTTC.

V usage is TRBV28 and J usage is TRBJ2-7; 7 bases match TRBD2. The CDR3 sequence is 15 residues long. Per the germline V gene, CDR1 is MDHEN and CDR2 is SYDVKM. Germline trimming cut 5 bases from V and 1 base from J; bases unmatched to any gene: 8. DNA of the CDR3: TGTGCCAGCAGTCGGCTAGCGGCTAATTCCTACGAGCAGTACTTC. Translating it yields CASSRLAANSYEQYF.

The chain recombines TRBV21-1 with TRBJ1-2; TRBD1, the table's D call, lacks a check against the DNA. TRBV21-1 is designated a pseudogene. CDR3 size: 16 residues. CDR3 coding DNA: TGTGCCAGCAGCAAACCAACGGTCAGGGGGCCATATGGCTACACCTTC. Its protein is CASSKPTVRGPYGYTF.

V gene TRBV23-1 combines with J gene TRBJ1-2, with 8 bases matching TRBD1. TRBV23-1 is classed as an ORF, of uncertain function. After removal of 4 bases from V and 1 base from J, the junction contained 8 bases not matched to a gene. The CDR3 sequence is 16 residues long. CDR3 loop: CASSRSGTGFNYGYTF. In DNA form, the CDR3 reads TGCGCCAGCAGTCGGTCGGGGACAGGATTTAACTATGGCTACACCTTC.

The gene calls are TRBV5-1 and TRBJ2-3; 7 bases match TRBD2. Trimming removed 0 bases from V and 4 bases from J; junction bases left unmatched: 8. Looked up from germline, CDR1 is SGHRS and CDR2 is YFSETQ. The CDR3 sequence is 16 residues long. For the CDR3, the DNA is TGCGCCAGCAGCTTGGCCGTTGCGGGAGCAGCAGATACGCAGTATTTT. Translation gives CASSLAVAGAADTQYF.

J is TRBJ2-1 and V is TRBV20-1; 7 bases align to TRBD1. Germline-derived CDR1 and CDR2 are DFQATT and SNEGSKA (reference sequence). V shed 3 bases and J 0 bases; nucleotides not matched to a gene: 8. This CDR3 comprises 16 residues. The CDR3 DNA is TGCAGTGCTAGTGGACAGGTGGGAAGCTCCTACAATGAGCAGTTCTTC. Amino acids: CSASGQVGSSYNEQFF.

The chain employs TRBV24-1 and TRBJ1-1; 7 nucleotides line up with TRBD1. The V and J ends lost 7 bases and 8 bases, in that order; junction bases with no gene match: 9. CDR1 and CDR2 from the germline V gene are KGHDR and SFDVKD. This CDR3 has 13 residues. The CDR3 loop reads CATRLTGAPEAFF. The CDR3 coding sequence is TGTGCCACCAGACTAACAGGGGCGCCCGAAGCTTTCTTT.

CDR3 coding DNA: TGTGCCAGCAGTGATGGTTTCAGGGGGGGCAATCAGCCCCAGCATTTT. Translation: CASSDGFRGGNQPQHF. The chain recombines TRBV2 with TRBJ1-5, with 7 bases lining up with TRBD1. The V and J ends lost 3 bases and 2 bases, in that order; junction bases with no gene match: 7. Germline CDR1 reads SNHLY; CDR2 reads FYNNEI. The CDR3 totals 16 residues.

The chain links TRBV27 to TRBJ2-7; TRBD2 matches 8 bases. J lost 2 bases, V lost 8 bases, and 8 bases had no gene match. The CDR3 is 14 amino acids. CDR1 MNHEY and CDR2 SMNVEV come from the germline V gene (reference sequence). As DNA, the CDR3 is TGTGCCAGCCGTGGAGCGGGAGTACCCTACGAGCAGTACTTC. It yields the protein CASRGAGVPYEQYF.

The chain employs TRBV19 and TRBJ2-7; 15 bases line up with TRBD2. The germline V gene encodes CDR1 LNHDA and CDR2 SQIVND (reference sequence). J gave up 9 bases and V 6 bases, and 12 bases lay outside the gene matches. The CDR3 consists of 16 residues. The CDR3 reads CASRDWTSGRGEVQYV. The CDR3 DNA follows: TGTGCCAGTAGGGATTGGACTAGCGGGAGGGGAGAAGTGCAGTACGTC.

The J gene is TRBJ2-7, the V gene TRBV10-3, with 10 nucleotides matching TRBD1. V was clipped by 4 bases and J by 4 bases; unmatched bases: 7. The V gene's germline CDR1 is ENHRY and CDR2 SYGVKD. The CDR3 runs 15 residues. The CDR3 reads CAISAGDRGSYEQYF. The CDR3 DNA reads TGTGCCATCAGTGCTGGGGACAGGGGTTCTTACGAGCAGTACTTC.

The genes are TRBV5-1 and TRBJ1-1; a possible D gene is TRBD1 (5 bases). Germline CDR1 and CDR2: SGHRS and YFSETQ. Trimming removed 6 bases from V and 4 bases from J, with 19 bases in between. The CDR3 is 15 amino acids. The CDR3 spells CASTRGDLRGTEAFF. The CDR3 region has the DNA TGCGCCAGCACGCGGGGCGACCTCCGGGGCACTGAAGCTTTCTTT.

The chain carries TRBV10-1 and TRBJ2-3, with 8 bases aligning to TRBD2. V shed 0 bases and J 5 bases; nucleotides not matched to a gene: 7. CDR3 length equals 16 residues. Germline V gene data show CDR1 as WNHNN and CDR2 as SYGVQD (reference sequence). CDR3: CASSESPAGVLDTQYF. The CDR3 nucleotides read TGCGCCAGCAGTGAGTCACCAGCGGGAGTTCTAGATACGCAGTATTTT.

V gene TRBV29-1 combines with J gene TRBJ2-1; D is possibly TRBD2 (5 bases). Looked up from germline, CDR1 is SQVTM and CDR2 is ANQGSEA. V lost 4 bases and J lost 5, with 12 bases in between. The CDR3 sequence is 13 residues long. CDR3 in DNA: TGCAGCGTTGCCAGGACTCGGGACAATGAGCAGTTCTTC. Translating it yields CSVARTRDNEQFF.

This chain joins TRBV4-2 and TRBJ2-2, with unresolved D. V was shortened by 1 base and J by 6 bases, with 9 bases between the two germline ends. From germline, CDR1 is LGHNA and CDR2 YNFKEQ. This CDR3 has 14 residues. The CDR3 sequence is CASSQVMGAGELFF. In DNA, the CDR3 is TGTGCCAGCAGCCAAGTTATGGGCGCCGGGGAGCTGTTTTTT.

The chain is built from TRBV14 and TRBJ2-1, with a possible D match to TRBD1 (5 bases). V gave up 8 bases and J gave up 7 bases, with 15 bases separating them. From germline, CDR1 is SGHDN and CDR2 FVKESK. The CDR3 runs to 13 residues. As DNA, the CDR3 is TGTGCCAGCGGGGCTATAAACAGGAATGAGCAGTTCTTC. Translated: CASGAINRNEQFF.

CDR3 in DNA: TGTGCCAGCAGCTTAATTGACTACGTCACCGGGGAGCTGTTTTTT. Encoded protein: CASSLIDYVTGELFF. V usage is TRBV5-5 and J usage is TRBJ2-2; maybe TRBD2 (5 bases). Trimming left V 2 bases short and J 4 bases short, with 12 bases between. This CDR3 has 15 residues. Per the germline V gene, CDR1 is SGHKS and CDR2 is YYEKEE (reference sequence).

The V gene is TRBV7-8, the J gene TRBJ2-7; 13 bases fit TRBD2. The germline CDR1 and CDR2 sequences are SGHVS and FQNEAQ. The CDR3 loop spans 15 amino acids. J was trimmed by 4 bases and V by 5 bases; bases with no gene match: 5. DNA for the CDR3: TGTGCCAGCAGCCGGGGACTAGCGGGACCGTACGAGCAGTACGTC. It specifies CASSRGLAGPYEQYV.

CDR3 loop: CASSLLGQENTEAFF. In DNA form, the CDR3 reads TGTGCCAGCAGCTTACTGGGACAGGAGAACACTGAAGCTTTCTTT. V is TRBV7-2 and J is TRBJ1-1, with 8 bases lining up with TRBD1. CDR3 length: 15 residues. V shed 2 bases and J 1 base; nucleotides not matched to a gene: 3. CDR1 and CDR2 from the germline V gene are SGHTA and FQGNSA.

V and J are TRBV3-1 (or the pseudogene TRBV3-2) and TRBJ2-1, with TRBD1 as a possible D gene (6 bases). The CDR3 consists of 13 residues. Germline CDR1 is LGHDT and CDR2 is YNNKEL (reference sequence). The V and J ends lost 8 bases and 6 bases respectively, with 14 bases between them. The CDR3 sequence is CASRMVGANEQFF. The CDR3 DNA reads TGTGCCAGCCGAATGGTGGGGGCCAATGAGCAGTTCTTC.

This clone appeared a single time. The chain recombines TRBV19 with TRBJ2-3; 7 bases agree with TRBD2. Germline V CDR1 and CDR2: LNHDA, SQIVND (reference sequence). This CDR3 has 13 amino acids. The J segment lost 2 bases and the V segment lost 11 bases, leaving 7 bases of the junction unmatched. CDR3 bases: TGTGCCTGTACAGCGGGGCACACAGATACGCAGTATTTT. Protein product: CACTAGHTDTQYF.

This sequence joins TRBV13 and TRBJ2-1; perhaps TRBD1 as D (6 bases). Germline lookup yields CDR1 PRHDT and CDR2 FYEKMQ (reference sequence). This CDR3 is built from 16 residues. Trimming pared 0 bases from V and 3 bases from J, leaving 12 bases between. The DNA for the CDR3 is TGTGCCAGCAGCTTAGGCCAGGGGCCCCTCTACAATGAGCAGTTCTTC. Translating it yields CASSLGQGPLYNEQFF.

The chain couples TRBV6-5 to TRBJ2-7; D possibly corresponds to TRBD1 (6 bases). V lost 5 bases and J 3 bases, leaving 8 bases between the germline ends. This CDR3 region has 12 residues. Per the germline V gene, CDR1 is MNHEY and CDR2 is SVGAGI. The CDR3 sequence: CASSLQGYEQYF. DNA for the CDR3: TGTGCCAGCAGTCTACAGGGCTACGAGCAGTACTTC.

This clone has just one count. The chain links TRBV11-3 to TRBJ1-6; D perhaps matches TRBD1 (5 bases). This CDR3 comprises 14 residues. Germline CDR1 and CDR2: SGHNT and YENEEA. Trimming took off 5 bases at V and 11 bases at J, with 16 bases between the two ends. The CDR3 protein is CASSDGPSGTPLHF. Here the CDR3 DNA reads TGTGCCAGCAGCGACGGACCCTCAGGGACACCCCTCCACTTT.